Below are 5 T cell receptor beta chains sequenced from a single sample in a study of PD-L1 blockade in urothelial cancer. The repertoire was sequenced with immunoSEQ multiplex PCR; TCRdb's copy has only in-frame clones and lacks some. This repertoire shows about 84,000 clones, roughly 82% found once; its top ten account for 9.5%. Material: PBMCs, obtained around atezolizumab (anti-PD-L1) treatment. These receptors all stem from a man in his 70s with urothelial cancer.

The chain links TRBV7-3 to TRBJ1-2, with D tentatively TRBD1 (5 bases). The CDR3 is 14 amino acids. Deletions cut 5 bases from V and 8 bases from J, with 18 bases between. The germline gives CDR1 SGHTA, CDR2 FQGTGA. The CDR3 nucleotides are TGTGCCAGCAGCGCGGGGACCGGGAGTTCCGGCTACACCTTC. This sequence encodes CASSAGTGSSGYTF.

The gene calls are TRBV5-6 and TRBJ2-1, with TRBD2 matching 12 bases. With V trimmed by 4 bases and J by 9 bases, 8 bases remained unmatched. The germline V gene encodes CDR1 SGHDT and CDR2 YYEEEE. This CDR3 has 15 amino acids. The CDR3 sequence: CASSKPSGGAGEQFF. The CDR3 DNA reads as TGTGCCAGCAGCAAACCTAGCGGGGGGGCCGGTGAGCAGTTCTTC.

The chain links TRBV5-1 to TRBJ2-5, with 10 bases that match TRBD1. CDR3 length equals 17 residues. J was trimmed by 1 base and V by 2 bases; bases with no gene match: 8. From germline, CDR1 is SGHRS and CDR2 YFSETQ. CDR3 coding DNA: TGCGCCAGCAGCTTATCCGGGACAGGGGAGGGCCAAGAGACCCAGTACTTC. Translation: CASSLSGTGEGQETQYF. Using reference TRBV5-1 and TRBJ2-5 for the parts outside the CDR3, the full variable domain is KAGVTQTPRYLIKTRGQQVTLSCSPISGHRSVSWYQQTPGQGLQFLFEYFSETQRNKGNFPGRFSGRQFSNSRSEMNVSTLELGDSALYLCASSLSGTGEGQETQYFGPGTRLLVL.

The chain carries TRBV25-1 and TRBJ1-2, with D possibly TRBD1 on 6 matching bases. V lost 5 bases and J 6 bases, leaving 13 bases between the germline ends. The CDR3 spans 13 residues. Germline V gives CDR1 MGHDK, CDR2 SYGVNS. This CDR3 is CASSPQGVDGYTF. CDR3 coding DNA: TGTGCCAGCAGTCCACAGGGTGTGGATGGCTACACCTTC.

The chain recombines TRBV2 with TRBJ2-7; 11 nucleotides agree with TRBD2. V was clipped by 10 bases and J by 3 bases; unmatched bases: 8. The CDR3 is 14 residues long. From germline, CDR1 is SNHLY and CDR2 FYNNEI. CDR3 coding DNA: TGTGCCAACAAACTCGGGACTAGCGGCTACGAGCAGTACTTC. Its protein is CANKLGTSGYEQYF.